This TCR beta chain came from a study of T cell responses to AZD1222 COVID-19 vaccine (dated by TCRdb to about 2021). Regarding the research as a whole: AZD1222 recipients given second doses at about 4 weeks or at about 12 weeks were pooled, since spike-specific TCR depth and breadth were not found to differ between the two schedules. A total of 230 to 250 trial participants underwent TCR sequencing, of whom more than 200 had received two doses of AZD1222 and about 25 had received two doses of the MenACWY control vaccine. Enrollment into the trials was organized by age into subgroups of 18-55, 56-69 and 70-plus years, and those subgroups contained roughly 150, 30 and 60 TCR-sequenced participants, respectively. Findings and caveats that apply to the study as a whole: In the small 56-69-year group, the increase in depth fell short of significance, most likely because of low power. Most participants were white British and females outnumbered males, and the authors suggested that clonal diversity may have been underestimated. Nearly half of unique spike-specific TCRs reportedly recognized epitopes outside regions mutated in the B.1.351 and B.1.1.7 variants. Conclusions about previously exposed vaccinees are limited because only five to seven AZD1222 recipients were SARS-CoV-2 seropositive at baseline. Because no day 14 peak-response samples were available, the repertoires could be characterized only after the peak T cell response. The vaccine-associated CD4 TCRs covered the entire spike protein, and the dominant responses fell in regions 160-218 and 743-854. After two AZD1222 doses, spike-specific TCR breadth and depth were significantly higher than at day 0 and than in MenACWY recipients.

According to the study, the label for this sample's time point signals: baseline before first vaccination. Vaccinee samples were obtained from the UK trials COV001 and COV002, which included a single-blind randomized controlled phase 2/3 trial of AZD1222 (ChAdOx1 nCoV-19) in healthy adults. For TCRbeta chain sequencing, PBMC samples from trial participants were taken at day 0 and at day 28 after the second dose. From V the trimming removes 7 bases and from J it removes 0 bases, while the gene matches leave 6 bases of the junction unaccounted for. Reading the germline V gene gives CDR1 SNHLY and CDR2 FYNNEI. The CDR3, from cysteine to phenylalanine, totals 15 residues. This entry keeps only the CDR3 DNA: 45 bases, framed from base 1. The CDR3 regions of human TCRbeta chains were subjected to immunosequencing. The published analysis was carried out like this. Repertoire TCRs were checked for matches against a reference library of SARS-CoV-2-specific TCRs that had been generated using the MIRA antigen-specificity platform. Breadth was defined as the fraction of unique TCRs that were SARS-CoV-2-associated, and depth was defined as the fraction of total T cells that were SARS-CoV-2-associated. Using the MIRA data, every spike-specific TCR was mapped to the spike region that the TCR reacted to and assigned to either a CD4 or a CD8 class. Log10-transformed breadth and depth values were compared by one-way ANOVA with Sidak's multiple comparisons tests. TCRdb carries this immuneACCESS record with in-frame sequences only. Its versions omit some clonotypes, under half of them owing to an unresolved V gene in the studies checked, with the rest unexplained. V and J calls plus clone size are reproduced from that table; the DNA served to infer D and trimming. This sample comprises more than 50,000 clones, roughly 90% of them detected only once. The top ten clones comprise 1.5% to 2.5% of the sample.

With respect to this clone: Its antigen has not been determined. Per-base quality was not reported, and no clone a single base away is much larger than it.

The sequenced sample was peripheral blood, obtained on day 0 of AZD1222 vaccination. This receptor chain uses TRBV2 and TRBJ2-1, with 7 middle bases fitting TRBD1. This receptor was identified in an adult in good health. CDR3 region: CASNRDRASYNEQFF. The nucleotides are TGTGCCAGCAACCGAGACAGGGCCTCCTACAATGAGCAGTTCTTC.